Following are 30 T cell receptor beta chains from one sample sequenced in a study of cytotoxic CD8 clonotypes in ibrutinib-treated CLL. Produced via immunoSEQ multiplex PCR; TCRdb's table is partial and in-frame only. The sample carries more than 200,000 clones, around 70% recorded once. The material sequenced was PBMCs, taken after 24 months of ibrutinib treatment. All receptors come from a human donor with chronic lymphocytic leukemia.

This chain links TRBV9 with TRBJ2-7; TRBD1 matches at 8 bases. Germline V gene lookup returns CDR1 SGDLS and CDR2 YYNGEE. The CDR3 has 14 residues. Trimming removed 0 bases from V and 6 bases from J; junction bases left unmatched: 5. Here the CDR3 reads CASSVAGGQVEQYF. DNA for the CDR3: TGTGCCAGCAGCGTAGCAGGGGGCCAGGTCGAGCAGTACTTC.

This clone has just one count. V gene TRBV29-1 combines with J gene TRBJ2-7; 7 bases are shared with TRBD2. Germline V gene sequence: CDR1 SQVTM, CDR2 ANQGSEA. V gave up 5 bases and J gave up 2 bases; unmatched junction bases: 12. CDR3 length equals 15 residues. CDR3 in DNA: TGCAGCGTTTCCGATATCCCGGGACTACCCTACGAGCAGTACTTC. Encoded protein: CSVSDIPGLPYEQYF.

The chain employs TRBV7-3 and TRBJ2-3; possibly TRBD2 for D (5 bases). The CDR3 consists of 14 residues. The V and J ends lost 2 bases and 2 bases respectively, with 8 bases between them. The germline gives CDR1 SGHTA, CDR2 FQGTGA. This CDR3 is CASSLYGDTDTQYF. The CDR3 bases are TGTGCCAGCAGCTTATACGGGGACACAGATACGCAGTATTTT.

The chain is built from TRBV27 and TRBJ2-1, with a tentative D call TRBD1 (7 bases). The germline gives CDR1 MNHEY, CDR2 SMNVEV (reference sequence). Trimming removed 10 bases at V and 3 bases at J, with 19 bases between. This CDR3 has 15 residues. The CDR3 DNA reads as TGTGCCATTCACCGGACAGGCGGGAACTACAATGAGCAGTTCTTC. This translates into CAIHRTGGNYNEQFF.

V gene TRBV14 combines with J gene TRBJ2-7, with TRBD2 matching over 14 bases. J lost 4 bases, V lost 1 base, and 3 bases had no gene match. This CDR3 is built from 16 residues. Germline loops: CDR1 SGHDN, CDR2 FVKESK. CDR3 in amino acids: CASSQVGTSGRYEQYF. DNA of the CDR3: TGTGCCAGCAGCCAAGTGGGGACTAGCGGGAGATACGAGCAGTACTTC.

This chain connects TRBV29-1 to TRBJ2-2; D unresolved. Germline V gene sequence: CDR1 SQVTM, CDR2 ANQGSEA. The CDR3 contains 12 residues. V lost 7 bases to trimming and J lost 6 bases, with 12 bases between them. CDR3 loop: CSASIPAGELFF. In DNA form, the CDR3 reads TGCAGCGCCAGCATTCCGGCCGGGGAGCTGTTTTTT.

The V call is TRBV5-1, the J call TRBJ2-1; 11 positions agree with TRBD2. Germline CDR1 and CDR2: SGHRS and YFSETQ. Germline trimming cut 2 bases from V and 7 bases from J; bases unmatched to any gene: 5. The CDR3 covers 15 residues. The CDR3 region is CASSLLAGDSNEQFF. The CDR3 bases are TGCGCCAGCAGCTTACTAGCGGGAGATTCAAATGAGCAGTTCTTC.

For this clone: Germline is not matched at one junction end, which may reflect a read error. Other DNA sequences in this specimen translate into the identical CDR3. The chain joins TRBV7-9 to TRBJ1-1; D might be TRBD1 (6 bases). CDR1 is SEHNR, CDR2 FQNEAQ, per germline (reference sequence). This CDR3 is 14 amino acids long. In DNA, the CDR3 is TGTGCCAGCAGCTTAGAAGGGGGGGCCCCTGAAGCCTTCTTT. Translation: CASSLEGGAPEAFF.

This clone was recorded a few times. This sample includes further DNA sequences coding for the same CDR3. V usage is TRBV28 and J usage is TRBJ2-7, with TRBD2 as a possible D gene (6 bases). The CDR3 is 14 amino acids. Germline V gene sequence: CDR1 MDHEN, CDR2 SYDVKM. The V end lost 5 bases, the J end lost 0 bases, and 11 bases lay between the germline ends. The CDR3 is CASSISGSSYEQYF. CDR3 coding DNA: TGTGCCAGCAGTATTAGCGGAAGCTCCTACGAGCAGTACTTC.

The V and J genes are TRBV7-9 and TRBJ2-5, with D perhaps TRBD2 (5 bases). There are 13 residues in the CDR3. CDR1 is SEHNR and CDR2 is FQNEAQ in the germline V gene (reference sequence). Trimming cost V 7 bases and J 7 bases, with 16 bases left between them. The CDR3 loop reads CASTVSQSGTQYF. The CDR3 coding sequence is TGTGCCAGCACCGTCTCCCAGAGCGGGACCCAGTACTTC.

The chain links TRBV28 to TRBJ2-5; 9 bases line up with TRBD2. V shed 2 bases, J shed 4 bases, and the junction held 5 bases outside the gene matches. Germline CDR1 MDHEN, CDR2 SYDVKM. This CDR3 is built from 15 residues. CDR3 protein: CASSLGGRARETQYF. The DNA of the CDR3 is TGTGCCAGCAGTTTAGGCGGGAGGGCCCGAGAGACCCAGTACTTC. Using reference TRBV28 and TRBJ2-5 for the parts outside the CDR3, the full variable domain is DVKVTQSSRYLVKRTGEKVFLECVQDMDHENMFWYRQDPGLGLRLIYFSYDVKMKEKGDIPEGYSVSREKKERFSLILESASTNQTSMYLCASSLGGRARETQYFGPGTRLLVL.

This chain uses TRBV2 with TRBJ2-7, with 11 bases fitting TRBD2. The germline CDR1 and CDR2 sequences are SNHLY and FYNNEI. This CDR3 has 14 residues. Trimming removed 8 bases from V and 5 bases from J; junction bases left unmatched: 8. Written as DNA, the CDR3 is TGTGCCAGCCGACTAGCGGGATTAATCGACGAGCAGTACTTC. Translated, it gives CASRLAGLIDEQYF.

V is TRBV15 and J is TRBJ1-5; no firm D call. Germline V gene lookup returns CDR1 LNHNV and CDR2 YYDKDF (reference sequence). CDR3 length equals 13 residues. Trimming took off 1 base at V and 7 bases at J, with 8 bases between the two ends. The CDR3, as DNA: TGTGCCACCAGCAGAGTTATTGGGCAGCCCCAGCATTTT. The encoded protein is CATSRVIGQPQHF.

This clone was seen more than once but under ten times. This chain joins TRBV30 and TRBJ2-5, with a possible D match to TRBD1 (6 bases). Germline V gene data show CDR1 as GTSNPN and CDR2 as SVGIG (reference sequence). The CDR3 has 13 residues. Trimming stripped 3 bases from V and 2 bases from J, with 10 bases between. In nucleotides, the CDR3 is TGTGCCTGGAGCTACGGACAGCAAGAGACCCAGTACTTC. Amino acid sequence: CAWSYGQQETQYF.

This chain uses TRBV6-6 with TRBJ1-1; TRBD1 is a possible D gene (5 bases). This CDR3 is 14 amino acids long. The V gene's germline CDR1 is MNHNY and CDR2 SVGAGI (reference sequence). V dropped 4 bases and J dropped 1 base, with 10 bases sitting between them. CDR3 bases: TGTGCCAGCAGTTTGGACGGACAGAACACTGAAGCTTTCTTT. Its protein product is CASSLDGQNTEAFF.

The chain has TRBV7-2 and TRBJ1-5, with D maybe TRBD1 (5 bases). Germline CDR1 SGHTA, CDR2 FQGNSA. The CDR3 length is 13 residues. Trimming stripped 6 bases from V and 4 bases from J, with 10 bases between. The CDR3 coding sequence is TGTGCCAGCAGTTACCGACAGAATCAGCCCCAGCATTTT. It codes for CASSYRQNQPQHF.

The chain links TRBV7-9 to TRBJ1-1; a possible D gene is TRBD1 (6 bases). Trimming took 0 bases from V and 2 from J, leaving 10 bases between them. In germline, CDR1 is SEHNR, CDR2 FQNEAQ (reference sequence). The CDR3 runs to 15 residues. This CDR3 is CASSLAEQGNTEAFF. The CDR3, as DNA: TGTGCCAGCAGCTTAGCGGAACAGGGAAACACTGAAGCTTTCTTT.

The chain employs TRBV6-1 and TRBJ1-2; D might be TRBD1 (6 bases). Trimming removed 5 bases from V and 8 bases from J, with 12 bases in between. Germline lookup yields CDR1 MNHNS and CDR2 SASEGT. This CDR3 contains 12 residues. The CDR3 DNA reads as TGTGCCAGCAGTTATGGGGGACACGGCTACACCTTC. It specifies CASSYGGHGYTF.

This clone was detected only once. The chain is built from TRBV7-2 and TRBJ2-3; D gene ambiguous. Germline CDR1 SGHTA, CDR2 FQGNSA. V lost 4 bases and J lost 7, with 9 bases in between. The CDR3 covers 12 residues. DNA of the CDR3: TGTGCCAGCAGCTCGACCCTAAATACGCAGTATTTT. Translation: CASSSTLNTQYF. The full variable domain, completed using reference TRBV7-2 and TRBJ2-3, is GAGVSQSPSNKVTEKGKDVELRCDPISGHTALYWYRQSLGQGLEFLIYFQGNSAPDKSGLPSDRFSAERTGGSVSTLTIQRTQQEDSAVYLCASSSTLNTQYFGPGTRLTVL.

This clone was seen once. The rearrangement joins TRBV27 to TRBJ1-5; no clear D. This CDR3 has 13 residues. In germline, CDR1 is MNHEY, CDR2 SMNVEV (reference sequence). The V gene lost 5 bases and the J gene lost 7 bases, with 12 bases spanning the gap. As DNA, the CDR3 is TGTGCCAGCAGTACTCGCCTTGGCCAGCCCCAGCATTTT. It encodes CASSTRLGQPQHF.

The rearrangement joins TRBV10-3 to TRBJ2-2; 13 nucleotides match TRBD2. The J segment lost 4 bases and the V segment lost 10 bases, leaving 3 bases of the junction unmatched. The CDR3 length is 14 residues. Germline lookup yields CDR1 ENHRY and CDR2 SYGVKD. CDR3 sequence (DNA): TGTGCCACCAGGACTAGCGGGGGCACCGGGGAGCTGTTTTTT. This gives the protein CATRTSGGTGELFF.

J is TRBJ1-5 and V is TRBV30; 9 bases fit TRBD1. CDR1 and CDR2 (germline): GTSNPN, SVGIG (reference sequence). This CDR3 is built from 11 residues. V lost 1 base and J lost 16; bases outside the gene matches: 5. The CDR3 spells CAWSGGTGQHF. The CDR3, as DNA: TGTGCCTGGAGTGGCGGGACAGGGCAACATTTT. Combining the CDR3 with reference TRBV30 and TRBJ1-5 gives the whole variable domain SQTIHQWPATLVQPVGSPLSLECTVEGTSNPNLYWYRQAAGRGLQLLFYSVGIGQISSEVPQNLSASRPQDRQFILSSKKLLLSDSGFYLCAWSGGTGQHFGDGTRLSIL.

This chain uses TRBV19 with TRBJ1-2; D is possibly TRBD1 (5 bases). Trimming cost V 0 bases and J 7 bases, with 15 bases left between them. Germline V gene sequence: CDR1 LNHDA, CDR2 SQIVND (reference sequence). This CDR3 has 15 amino acids. The CDR3 DNA reads TGTGCCAGTAGTATAGATGGGACCCCCGGCGCTGGCTACACCTTC. It specifies CASSIDGTPGAGYTF. The full variable domain, with the rest looked up from reference TRBV19 and TRBJ1-2, is DGGITQSPKYLFRKEGQNVTLSCEQNLNHDAMYWYRQDPGQGLRLIYYSQIVNDFQKGDIAEGYSVSREKKESFPLTVTSAQKNPTAFYLCASSIDGTPGAGYTFGSGTRLTVV.

This clone has only a few counts. This chain links TRBV2 with TRBJ2-7, with D possibly matching TRBD2 (6 bases). The CDR3 has 17 amino acids. Trimming took 3 bases from V and 1 from J, leaving 19 bases between them. Germline assignment: CDR1 SNHLY and CDR2 FYNNEI. The CDR3: CASSDGPGEAPSYEQYF. The CDR3 nucleotides read TGTGCCAGCAGTGATGGGCCGGGGGAAGCGCCGTCCTACGAGCAGTACTTC. Supplemented by reference TRBV2 and TRBJ2-7, the full variable domain reads EPEVTQTPSHQVTQMGQEVILRCVPISNHLYFYWYRQILGQKVEFLVSFYNNEISEKSEIFDDQFSVERPDGSNFTLKIRSTKLEDSAMYFCASSDGPGEAPSYEQYFGPGTRLTVT.

This chain uses TRBV6-5 with TRBJ2-7, with D perhaps matching TRBD1 or TRBD2 (5 bases each). The CDR3 runs 14 residues. The germline gives CDR1 MNHEY, CDR2 SVGAGI. Between the trimmed V and J ends, which lost 3 bases and 2 bases, there was a span of 11 bases. CDR3 in amino acids: CASSYRDGPYEQYF. The CDR3 DNA follows: TGTGCCAGCAGTTATCGGGACGGACCCTACGAGCAGTACTTC.

This clone was detected once. Sequence at one end of the junction differs from germline and may be a read error. The V call is TRBV7-7, the J call TRBJ2-5; TRBD1 matches at 9 bases. Per germline, CDR1 SSHAT and CDR2 FNYEAQ (reference sequence). The CDR3 consists of 16 residues. In nucleotides, the CDR3 is TGTGCTAGCAGCACTAACAGGGGGCTAAGAGAAGAGACCCAGTACTTC. Its translation: CASSTNRGLREETQYF.

This chain connects TRBV4-3 to TRBJ2-1; 8 bases map to TRBD2. The CDR3 contains 15 residues. CDR1 and CDR2 from the germline V gene are LGHNA and YSLEER. After removal of 0 bases from V and 7 bases from J, the junction contained 5 bases not matched to a gene. The CDR3 reads CASSQERGAGNEQFF. CDR3 coding DNA: TGCGCCAGCAGCCAAGAGCGGGGGGCGGGTAATGAGCAGTTCTTC.

The CDR3: CASSDDSSGTQYF. In nucleotides, the CDR3 is TGTGCCAGCAGCGACGACAGTTCGGGCACCCAGTACTTC. The chain recombines TRBV9 with TRBJ2-5, with a weak D call TRBD1 (5 bases). Germline CDR1 is SGDLS and CDR2 is YYNGEE. The CDR3 runs to 13 residues. V lost 3 bases and J 8 bases, leaving 14 bases between the germline ends.

This rearrangement joins TRBV6-5 to TRBJ1-1, with D maybe TRBD1 (5 bases). Germline CDR1 and CDR2: MNHEY and SVGAGI. The V and J ends lost 6 bases and 2 bases respectively, with 10 bases between them. The length of the CDR3 is 13 residues. The CDR3 sequence: CASSLDSNTEAFF. The CDR3 region has the DNA TGTGCCAGCAGCCTTGACAGTAACACTGAAGCTTTCTTT.

This clone came up a few times. V gene TRBV7-9 combines with J gene TRBJ2-7; D unclear. CDR1 is SEHNR, CDR2 FQNEAQ, per germline (reference sequence). The V end lost 6 bases, the J end lost 0 bases, and 6 bases lay between the germline ends. CDR3 length: 12 residues. As DNA, the CDR3 is TGTGCCAGCAGTAGACACTCCTACGAGCAGTACTTC. Translating it yields CASSRHSYEQYF.